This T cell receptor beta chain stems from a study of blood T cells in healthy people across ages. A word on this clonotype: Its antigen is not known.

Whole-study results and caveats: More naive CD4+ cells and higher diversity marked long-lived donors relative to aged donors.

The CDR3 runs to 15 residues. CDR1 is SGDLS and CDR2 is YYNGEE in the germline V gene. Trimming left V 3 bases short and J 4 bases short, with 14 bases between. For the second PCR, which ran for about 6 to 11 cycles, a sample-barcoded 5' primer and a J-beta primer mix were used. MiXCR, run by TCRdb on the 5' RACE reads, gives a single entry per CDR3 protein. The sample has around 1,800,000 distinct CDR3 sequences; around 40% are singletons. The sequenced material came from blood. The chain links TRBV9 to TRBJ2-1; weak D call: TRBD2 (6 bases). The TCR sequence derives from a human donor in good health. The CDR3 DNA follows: TGTGCCAGCAGCGGAGTTAGCGGATTTTACAATGAGCAGTTCTTC. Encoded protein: CASSGVSGFYNEQFF.